The TCR beta chain described here comes from a study of blood T cells in healthy people across ages. This clonotype was found a few times. The V end was cut by 4 bases, the J end by 0 bases, with 12 bases between. The V gene's germline CDR1 is SGHRS and CDR2 YFSETQ. This CDR3 is built from 15 residues. The second PCR ran about 6 to 12 cycles with a sample-barcoded 5' primer and J-beta primers. MiXCR, run by TCRdb on the 5' RACE reads, gives a single entry per CDR3 protein. In the table there are 650,000 or so distinct CDR3 sequences, around 52% of which are singletons. Sequenced: blood. The sequence was collected from a woman at least 80 years old in good health. This chain connects TRBV5-1 to TRBJ2-3; D possibly corresponds to TRBD2 (6 bases). CDR3 protein: CASSLERASTDTQYF. The CDR3 DNA follows: TGCGCCAGCAGCCTAGAGCGGGCTAGCACAGATACGCAGTATTTT.